The 19 T cell receptor beta chains presented below share a single source sample, sequenced in a study of blood T cell repertoires in COVID-19. Sequencing used immunoSEQ multiplex PCR; TCRdb keeps in-frame clones, though not all of them. Here the sample spans around 260,000 clones, around 90% being singletons. The sequenced sample was peripheral blood. Receptor source: a man aged 60-69 years who had recovered from COVID-19.

V is TRBV2 and J is TRBJ2-2; D is unclear. Looked up from germline, CDR1 is SNHLY and CDR2 is FYNNEI. The CDR3 is 13 residues long. Trimming stripped 4 bases from V and 4 bases from J, with 7 bases between. The CDR3, as DNA: TGTGCCAGCAGTGTTAGATTCACCGGGGAGCTGTTTTTT. It specifies CASSVRFTGELFF.

V and J are TRBV3-1 (or the pseudogene TRBV3-2) and TRBJ2-7, with D maybe TRBD2 (6 bases). The CDR3 covers 15 residues. Germline V gives CDR1 LGHDT, CDR2 YNNKEL (reference sequence). Trimming shortened V by 4 bases and J by 4 bases, and 17 bases separated the two germline ends. The CDR3 nucleotides are TGTGCCAGCAGCCGTCCATCGCGGGGCGGATACGAGCAGTACTTC. It translates to CASSRPSRGGYEQYF.

The chain couples TRBV29-1 to TRBJ1-5, with D hard to call. The CDR3 runs 12 residues. V dropped 6 bases and J dropped 6 bases, with 12 bases sitting between them. The germline CDR1 and CDR2 sequences are SQVTM and ANQGSEA. The CDR3 sequence is CSVGIAGQPQHF. Here the CDR3 DNA reads TGCAGCGTCGGGATCGCAGGTCAGCCCCAGCATTTT.

This clone was observed a few times. This chain uses TRBV30 with TRBJ2-1; TRBD2 aligns across 7 bases. This CDR3 spans 16 amino acids. Germline loops: CDR1 GTSNPN, CDR2 SVGIG (reference sequence). With 3 bases clipped from V and 0 bases from J, the junction kept 8 bases outside the gene matches. CDR3 amino acids: CAWSGALADSYNEQFF. CDR3 in DNA: TGTGCCTGGAGCGGGGCCCTAGCGGACTCCTACAATGAGCAGTTCTTC.

The chain is built from TRBV27 and TRBJ2-1, with 12 bases matching TRBD2. V was pared by 3 bases and J by 7 bases, with 4 bases of the junction left unmatched. The CDR3 runs to 15 residues. CDR1 MNHEY and CDR2 SMNVEV come from the germline V gene (reference sequence). The CDR3 loop reads CASSFLAGGRNEQFF. CDR3 DNA sequence: TGTGCCAGCAGTTTTCTAGCGGGGGGGCGTAATGAGCAGTTCTTC.

This chain links TRBV19 with TRBJ1-1, with D maybe TRBD1 (6 bases). The CDR3 sequence is 15 residues long. With 5 bases removed from V and 0 bases from J, the gap between germline ends came to 13 bases. Germline V gene lookup returns CDR1 LNHDA and CDR2 SQIVND (reference sequence). The CDR3 nucleotides read TGTGCCAGTAGTTCCGCAGGGGCAATGAACACTGAAGCTTTCTTT. Translated, it gives CASSSAGAMNTEAFF.

The chain joins TRBV13 to TRBJ2-3, with 9 bases that match TRBD1. The CDR3 spans 13 residues. Germline lookup yields CDR1 PRHDT and CDR2 FYEKMQ (reference sequence). Germline trimming cut 8 bases from V and 3 bases from J; bases unmatched to any gene: 3. The chain's CDR3 is CASHRGRTDTQYF. For the CDR3, the DNA is TGTGCCAGCCACAGGGGGCGGACAGATACGCAGTATTTT.

This chain connects TRBV6-2 or TRBV6-3 to TRBJ2-5; D ambiguous. The V gene lost 0 bases and the J gene lost 1 base, with 6 bases spanning the gap. Germline V gene data show CDR1 as MNHEY and CDR2 as SVGEGT. The CDR3 runs to 14 residues. CDR3 sequence reads: CASSYSIVQETQYF. In DNA, the CDR3 is TGTGCCAGCAGTTACTCGATAGTCCAAGAGACCCAGTACTTC.

The V gene is TRBV5-1, the J gene TRBJ2-1; maybe TRBD1 (6 bases). CDR1 SGHRS and CDR2 YFSETQ come from the germline V gene. CDR3 length equals 14 residues. V lost 4 bases and J 7 bases, leaving 15 bases between the germline ends. The DNA for the CDR3 is TGCGCCAGCAGCCCTCAGGGGCAAGGGAATGAGCAGTTCTTC. The encoded protein is CASSPQGQGNEQFF.

The V and J genes are TRBV18 and TRBJ1-4; 11 bases are shared with TRBD1. CDR1 is KGHSH, CDR2 LQKENI, per germline. Trimming removed 3 bases from V and 5 bases from J; junction bases left unmatched: 2. CDR3 length: 15 residues. CDR3 sequence (DNA): TGTGCCAGCTCACCGGGACAGGGGGGAAATGAAAAACTGTTTTTT. Translating it yields CASSPGQGGNEKLFF.

This chain joins TRBV7-2 and TRBJ2-2; 9 bases are shared with TRBD2. From germline, CDR1 is SGHTA and CDR2 FQGNSA. J was trimmed by 7 bases and V by 5 bases; bases with no gene match: 14. CDR3 length: 17 amino acids. The CDR3 here is CASSPLVRGGSGGELFF. CDR3 nucleotide sequence: TGTGCCAGCAGCCCCCTGGTGCGGGGGGGCAGTGGCGGGGAGCTGTTTTTT. Full variable domain (outside the CDR3, taken from reference TRBV7-2 and TRBJ2-2): GAGVSQSPSNKVTEKGKDVELRCDPISGHTALYWYRQSLGQGLEFLIYFQGNSAPDKSGLPSDRFSAERTGGSVSTLTIQRTQQEDSAVYLCASSPLVRGGSGGELFFGEGSRLTVL.

The chain joins TRBV6-5 to TRBJ1-6, with 8 bases fitting TRBD1. This CDR3 region has 15 residues. The germline CDR1 and CDR2 sequences are MNHEY and SVGAGI. V lost 5 bases, J lost 7 bases, and 7 bases stayed unmatched. The CDR3 DNA is TGTGCCAGCAGTCCGGACAGGGCCGAGAATTCACCCCTCCACTTT. Protein sequence: CASSPDRAENSPLHF.

V and J are TRBV6-2 or TRBV6-3 and TRBJ1-1, with D possibly TRBD1 on 6 matching bases. The CDR3 consists of 13 residues. Germline CDR1 MNHEY, CDR2 SVGEGT. Trimming removed 4 bases from V and 2 bases from J, with 8 bases in between. CDR3 DNA sequence: TGTGCCAGCAGTTGGACAGATAACACTGAAGCTTTCTTT. As protein: CASSWTDNTEAFF.

This clone was seen once. The chain joins TRBV19 to TRBJ1-5; tentatively, D is TRBD1 (6 bases). Germline lookup yields CDR1 LNHDA and CDR2 SQIVND (reference sequence). V gave up 0 bases and J gave up 9 bases, with 15 bases separating them. The CDR3 is 15 amino acids. DNA of the CDR3: TGTGCCAGTAGTATAGATCTTGGGACACCTCGGCCCCAGCATTTT. Amino acid sequence: CASSIDLGTPRPQHF.

V usage is TRBV9 and J usage is TRBJ1-6, with 9 bases matching TRBD1. The V gene's germline CDR1 is SGDLS and CDR2 YYNGEE. This CDR3 spans 14 amino acids. V trimming: 4 bases; J trimming: 7 bases; junction bases outside the gene matches: 3. CDR3 residues: CASSLGQGNSPLHF. The CDR3 nucleotides are TGTGCCAGCAGCCTCGGACAGGGGAATTCACCCCTCCACTTT. The full variable domain, with the rest looked up from reference TRBV9 and TRBJ1-6, is DSGVTQTPKHLITATGQRVTLRCSPRSGDLSVYWYQQSLDQGLQFLIQYYNGEERAKGNILERFSAQQFPDLHSELNLSSLELGDSALYFCASSLGQGNSPLHFGNGTRLTVT.

The V call is TRBV25-1, the J call TRBJ2-1; possible D gene TRBD2, 6 bases. CDR1 is MGHDK, CDR2 SYGVNS, per germline. The V and J ends lost 1 base and 12 bases respectively, with 13 bases between them. CDR3 length: 13 residues. The CDR3 DNA follows: TGTGCCAGCAGTGAATCCCGCGGAGGGGTGCAGTTCTTC. Translating gives CASSESRGGVQFF.

The chain joins TRBV4-1 to TRBJ1-5, with 7 bases lining up with TRBD1. V lost 5 bases to trimming and J lost 6 bases; unmatched junction nucleotides: 10. The CDR3 length is 15 residues. Looked up from germline, CDR1 is MGHRA and CDR2 is YSYEKL. CDR3 region: CASSLGGLGPQPQHF. For the CDR3, the DNA is TGCGCCAGCAGCTTAGGGGGCTTGGGTCCTCAGCCCCAGCATTTT.

V is TRBV5-1 and J is TRBJ2-5, with 10 bases lining up with TRBD2. The CDR3 has 18 amino acids. Germline V gene data show CDR1 as SGHRS and CDR2 as YFSETQ. V lost 0 bases to trimming and J lost 7 bases; unmatched junction nucleotides: 15. The CDR3 coding sequence is TGCGCCAGCAGCTTGGATCCTAGCGGGGGCCCAGTCGGTTGGACCCAGTACTTC. Its protein product is CASSLDPSGGPVGWTQYF.

This sequence joins TRBV2 and TRBJ1-4, with D possibly being TRBD1 (5 bases). Germline values: CDR1 SNHLY, CDR2 FYNNEI. Between the trimmed V and J ends, which lost 8 bases and 2 bases, there was a span of 12 bases. The CDR3 runs 14 residues. Here the CDR3 reads CASSGGSTNEKLFF. The CDR3 DNA sequence: TGTGCCAGCTCGGGGGGGTCTACTAATGAAAAACTGTTTTTT.